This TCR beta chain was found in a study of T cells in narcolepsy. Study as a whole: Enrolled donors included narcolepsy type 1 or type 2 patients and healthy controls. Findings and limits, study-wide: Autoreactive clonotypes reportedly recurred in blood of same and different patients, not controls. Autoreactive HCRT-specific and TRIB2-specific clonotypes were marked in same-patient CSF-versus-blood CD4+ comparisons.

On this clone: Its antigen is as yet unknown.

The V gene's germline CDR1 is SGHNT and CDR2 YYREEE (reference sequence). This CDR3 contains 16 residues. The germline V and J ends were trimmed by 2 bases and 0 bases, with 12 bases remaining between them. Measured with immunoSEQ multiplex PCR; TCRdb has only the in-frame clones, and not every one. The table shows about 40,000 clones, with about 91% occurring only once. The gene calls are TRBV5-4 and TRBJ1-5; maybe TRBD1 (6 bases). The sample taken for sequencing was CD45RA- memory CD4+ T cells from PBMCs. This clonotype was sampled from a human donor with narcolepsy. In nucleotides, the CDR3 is TGTGCCAGCAGCTTTTACGGGGGCTATAGCAATCAGCCCCAGCATTTT. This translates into CASSFYGGYSNQPQHF.